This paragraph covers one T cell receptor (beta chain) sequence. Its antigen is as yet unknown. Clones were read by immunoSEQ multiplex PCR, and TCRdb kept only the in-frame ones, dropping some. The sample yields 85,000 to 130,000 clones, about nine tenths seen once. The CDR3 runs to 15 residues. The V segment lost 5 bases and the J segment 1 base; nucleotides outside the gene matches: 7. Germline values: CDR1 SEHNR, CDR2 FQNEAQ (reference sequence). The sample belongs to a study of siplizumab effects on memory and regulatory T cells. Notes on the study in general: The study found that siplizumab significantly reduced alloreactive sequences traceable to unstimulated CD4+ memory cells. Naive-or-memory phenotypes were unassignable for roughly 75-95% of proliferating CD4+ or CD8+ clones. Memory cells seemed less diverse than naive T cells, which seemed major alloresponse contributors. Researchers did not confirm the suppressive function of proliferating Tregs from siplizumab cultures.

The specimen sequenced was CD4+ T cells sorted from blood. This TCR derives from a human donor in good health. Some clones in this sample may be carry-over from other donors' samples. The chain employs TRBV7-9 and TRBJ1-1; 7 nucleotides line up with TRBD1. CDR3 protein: CASSLKGQRNTEAFF. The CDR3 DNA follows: TGTGCCAGCAGCCTAAAGGGACAGCGGAACACTGAAGCTTTCTTT.